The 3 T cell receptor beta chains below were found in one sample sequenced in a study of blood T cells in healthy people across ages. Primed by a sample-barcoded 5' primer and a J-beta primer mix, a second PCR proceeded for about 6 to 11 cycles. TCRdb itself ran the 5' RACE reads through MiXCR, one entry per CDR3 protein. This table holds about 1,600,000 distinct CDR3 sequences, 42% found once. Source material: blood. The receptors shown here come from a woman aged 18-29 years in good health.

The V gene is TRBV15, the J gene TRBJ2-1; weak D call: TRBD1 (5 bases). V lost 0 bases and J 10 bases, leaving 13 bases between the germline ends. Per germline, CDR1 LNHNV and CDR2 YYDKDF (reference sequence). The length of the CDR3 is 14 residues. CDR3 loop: CATSREQASYEQFF. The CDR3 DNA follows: TGTGCCACCAGCAGAGAACAGGCCTCCTACGAGCAGTTCTTC.

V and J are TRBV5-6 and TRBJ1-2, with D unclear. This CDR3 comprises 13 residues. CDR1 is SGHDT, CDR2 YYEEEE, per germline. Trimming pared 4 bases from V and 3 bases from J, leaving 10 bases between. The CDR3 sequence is CASSGGSYYGYTF. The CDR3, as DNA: TGTGCCAGCAGCGGCGGCAGCTACTATGGCTACACCTTC.

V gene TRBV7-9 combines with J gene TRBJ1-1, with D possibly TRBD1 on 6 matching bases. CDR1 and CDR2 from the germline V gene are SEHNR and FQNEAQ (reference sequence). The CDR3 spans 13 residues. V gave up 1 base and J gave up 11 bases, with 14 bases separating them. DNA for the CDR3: TGTGCCAGCAGCTTAGAAATGATGGGGGGCGCTTTCTTT. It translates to CASSLEMMGGAFF.